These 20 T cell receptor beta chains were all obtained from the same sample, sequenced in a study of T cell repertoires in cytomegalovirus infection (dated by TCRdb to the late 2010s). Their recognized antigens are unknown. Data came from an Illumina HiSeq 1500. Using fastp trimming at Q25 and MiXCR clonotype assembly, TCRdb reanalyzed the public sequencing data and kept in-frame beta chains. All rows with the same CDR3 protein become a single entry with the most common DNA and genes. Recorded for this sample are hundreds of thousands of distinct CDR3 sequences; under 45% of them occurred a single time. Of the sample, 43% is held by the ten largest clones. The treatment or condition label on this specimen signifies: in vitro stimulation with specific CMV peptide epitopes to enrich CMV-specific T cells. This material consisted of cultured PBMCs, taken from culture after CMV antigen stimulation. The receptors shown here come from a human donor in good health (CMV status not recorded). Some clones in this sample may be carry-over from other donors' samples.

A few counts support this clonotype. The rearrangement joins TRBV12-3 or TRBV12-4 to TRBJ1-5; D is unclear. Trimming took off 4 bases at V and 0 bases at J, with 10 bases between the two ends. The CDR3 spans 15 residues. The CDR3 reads CASSSIVHSNQPQHF. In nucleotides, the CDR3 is TGTGCCAGCAGTTCCATAGTCCATAGCAATCAGCCCCAGCATTTT.

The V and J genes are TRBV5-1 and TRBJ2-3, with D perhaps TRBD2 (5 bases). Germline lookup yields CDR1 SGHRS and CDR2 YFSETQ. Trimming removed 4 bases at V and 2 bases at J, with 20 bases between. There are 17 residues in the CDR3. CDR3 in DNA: TGCGCCAGCAGCCTGCGAGGCGGAGCGACTATCACAGATACGCAGTATTTT. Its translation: CASSLRGGATITDTQYF.

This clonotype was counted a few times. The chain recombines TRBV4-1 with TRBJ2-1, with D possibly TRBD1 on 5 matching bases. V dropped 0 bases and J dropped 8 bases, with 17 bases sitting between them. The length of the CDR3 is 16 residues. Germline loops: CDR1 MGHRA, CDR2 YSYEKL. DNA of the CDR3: TGCGCCAGCAGCCAAGATACGCCAGGGCGAATCGATGAGCAGTTCTTC. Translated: CASSQDTPGRIDEQFF.

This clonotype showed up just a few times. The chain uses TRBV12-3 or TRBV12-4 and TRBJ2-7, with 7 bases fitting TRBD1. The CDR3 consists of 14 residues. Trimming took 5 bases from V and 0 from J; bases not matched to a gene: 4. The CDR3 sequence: CASSQTGDSYEQYF. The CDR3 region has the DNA TGTGCCAGCAGTCAAACAGGGGACTCCTACGAGCAGTACTTC.

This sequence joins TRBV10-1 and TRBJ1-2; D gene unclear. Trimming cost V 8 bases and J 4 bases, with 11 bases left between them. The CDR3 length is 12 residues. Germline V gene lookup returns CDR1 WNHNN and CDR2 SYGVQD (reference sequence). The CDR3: CASGPGSYGYTF. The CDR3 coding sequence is TGCGCCAGCGGGCCCGGATCCTATGGCTACACCTTC.

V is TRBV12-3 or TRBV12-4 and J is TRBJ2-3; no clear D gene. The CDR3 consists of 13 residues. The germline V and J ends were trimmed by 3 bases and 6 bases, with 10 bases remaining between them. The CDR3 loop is CASSLTLMDTQYF. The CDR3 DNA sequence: TGTGCCAGCAGTTTGACCCTGATGGATACGCAGTATTTT.

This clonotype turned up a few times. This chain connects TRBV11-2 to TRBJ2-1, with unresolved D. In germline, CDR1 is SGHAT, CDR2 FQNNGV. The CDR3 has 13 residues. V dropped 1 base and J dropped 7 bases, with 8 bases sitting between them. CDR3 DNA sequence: TGTGCCAGCAGCTTAGGCTTGAGAAATGAGCAGTTCTTC. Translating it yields CASSLGLRNEQFF.

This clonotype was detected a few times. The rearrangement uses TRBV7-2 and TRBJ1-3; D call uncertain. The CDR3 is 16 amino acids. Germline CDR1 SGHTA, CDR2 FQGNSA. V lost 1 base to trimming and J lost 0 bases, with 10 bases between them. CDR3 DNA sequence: TGTGCCAGCAGCTTAGGTCCGGCGATCTCTGGAAACACCATATATTTT. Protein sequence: CASSLGPAISGNTIYF.

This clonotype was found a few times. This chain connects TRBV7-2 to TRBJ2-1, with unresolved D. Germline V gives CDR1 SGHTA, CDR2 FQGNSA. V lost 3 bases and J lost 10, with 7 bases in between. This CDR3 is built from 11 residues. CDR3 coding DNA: TGTGCCAGCAGCTTCGGACCAGAGCAGTTCTTC. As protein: CASSFGPEQFF.

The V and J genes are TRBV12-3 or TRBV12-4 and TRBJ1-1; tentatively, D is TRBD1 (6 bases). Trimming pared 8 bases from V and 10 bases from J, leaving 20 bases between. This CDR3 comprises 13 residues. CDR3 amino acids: CASCAWDTEGAFF. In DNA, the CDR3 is TGTGCCAGCTGTGCTTGGGACACCGAGGGAGCTTTCTTT.

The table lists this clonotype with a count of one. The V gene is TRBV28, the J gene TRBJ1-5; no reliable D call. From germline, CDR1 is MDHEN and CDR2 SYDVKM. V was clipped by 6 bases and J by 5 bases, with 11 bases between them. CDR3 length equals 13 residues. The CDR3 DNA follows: TGTGCCAGCAGAGGTCAGATGGATCAGCCCCAGCATTTT. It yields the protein CASRGQMDQPQHF.

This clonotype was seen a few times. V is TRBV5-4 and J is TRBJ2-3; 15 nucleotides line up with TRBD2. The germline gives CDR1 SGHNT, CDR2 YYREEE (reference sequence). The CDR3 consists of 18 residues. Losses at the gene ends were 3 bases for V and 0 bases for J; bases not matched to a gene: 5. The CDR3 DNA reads TGTGCCAGCAGCTATGGGACTAGCGGGGGGTCGAGCACAGATACGCAGTATTTT. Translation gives CASSYGTSGGSSTDTQYF.

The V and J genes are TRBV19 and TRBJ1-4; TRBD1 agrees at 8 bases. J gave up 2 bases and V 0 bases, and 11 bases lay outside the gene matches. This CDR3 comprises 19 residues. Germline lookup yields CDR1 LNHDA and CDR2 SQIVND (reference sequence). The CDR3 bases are TGTGCCAGTAGTATAGATCTACAGGGGGAGACCTCGACTAATGAAAAACTGTTTTTT. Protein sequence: CASSIDLQGETSTNEKLFF.

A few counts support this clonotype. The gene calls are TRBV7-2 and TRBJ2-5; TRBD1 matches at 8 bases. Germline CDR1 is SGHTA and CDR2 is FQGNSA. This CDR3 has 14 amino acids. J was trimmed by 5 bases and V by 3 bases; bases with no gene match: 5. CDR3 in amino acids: CASSFGDRGETQYF. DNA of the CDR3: TGTGCCAGCAGCTTCGGCGACAGGGGTGAGACCCAGTACTTC.

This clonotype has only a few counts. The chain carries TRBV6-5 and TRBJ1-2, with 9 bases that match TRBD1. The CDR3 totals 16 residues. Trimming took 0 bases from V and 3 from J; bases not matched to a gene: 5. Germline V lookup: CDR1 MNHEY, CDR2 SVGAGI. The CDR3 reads CASSYSGGQGYYGYTF. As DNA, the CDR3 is TGTGCCAGCAGTTACTCGGGGGGACAGGGATACTATGGCTACACCTTC.

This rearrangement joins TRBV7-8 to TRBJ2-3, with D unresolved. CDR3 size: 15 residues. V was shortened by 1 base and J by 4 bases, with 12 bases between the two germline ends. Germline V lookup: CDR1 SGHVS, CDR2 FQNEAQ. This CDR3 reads CASSLVAGSADTQYF. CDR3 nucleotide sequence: TGTGCCAGCAGCTTAGTGGCCGGGTCCGCAGATACGCAGTATTTT.

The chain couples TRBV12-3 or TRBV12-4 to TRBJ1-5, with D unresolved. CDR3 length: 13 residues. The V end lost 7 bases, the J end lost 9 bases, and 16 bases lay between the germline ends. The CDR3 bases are TGTGCCAGCAACCTGGACCTTACCACGCCCCAGCATTTT. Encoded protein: CASNLDLTTPQHF.

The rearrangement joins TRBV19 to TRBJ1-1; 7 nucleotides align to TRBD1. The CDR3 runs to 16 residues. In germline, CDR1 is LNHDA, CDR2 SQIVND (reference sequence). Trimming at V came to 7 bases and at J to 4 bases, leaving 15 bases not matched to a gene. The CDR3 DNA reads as TGTGCCAGTAAAACAGGGGTTCCGTATGGCGGCACTGAAGCTTTCTTT. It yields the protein CASKTGVPYGGTEAFF.

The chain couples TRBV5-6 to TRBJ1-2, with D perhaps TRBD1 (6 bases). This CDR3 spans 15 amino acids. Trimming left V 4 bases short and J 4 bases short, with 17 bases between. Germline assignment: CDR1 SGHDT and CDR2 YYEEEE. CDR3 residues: CASSLRVTGTYGYTF. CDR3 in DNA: TGTGCCAGCAGCCTTAGGGTTACAGGGACCTATGGCTACACCTTC.

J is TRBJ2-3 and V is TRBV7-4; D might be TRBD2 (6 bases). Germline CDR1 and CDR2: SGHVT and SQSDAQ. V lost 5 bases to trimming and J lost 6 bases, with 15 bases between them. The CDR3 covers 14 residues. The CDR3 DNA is TGTGCCAGCAGCCCCCGGGAGCAGGCCGATACGCAGTATTTT. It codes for CASSPREQADTQYF.